This T cell receptor (beta chain) was recorded in a study of spatial heterogeneity in lung cancer. Overall study context: Raw reads contained each unique TCR and UMI combination more than ten times on average.

This clonotype showed up many times. The antigen is not known. An end of the junction does not agree with germline; a read error may underlie this. With the library built for alpha chains, this beta chain is off target and its frequency is not meaningful. Per the germline V gene, CDR1 is SSHAT and CDR2 is FNYEAQ (reference sequence). This CDR3 comprises 15 residues. Time point denoted: sample taken at primary tumor resection. TCRdb itself ran the 5' RACE reads through MiXCR, one entry per CDR3 protein. The data contain 7,500 to 10,000 distinct CDR3 sequences, roughly an eighth of them singletons. Study results and caveats: How many expanded intratumoral alpha and beta TCRs were present tracked the tumor mutation count, which was a count of nonsynonymous mutations.

The genes are TRBV7-7 and TRBJ2-7; 12 bases map to TRBD1. The TCR was taken from a male donor with early-stage non-small cell lung cancer. The sample consisted of lung tumor tissue, taken at surgery. CDR3 nucleotide sequence: TGTGCTAGCAGCTTAAACCGGGACAGGGGGCACGAGCAGTACTTC. Protein product: CASSLNRDRGHEQYF.